A single sample gave rise to the 29 T cell receptor beta chains below, sequenced in a study of beta chain features in type 1 diabetes. Study observations and caveats: Shorter TCRB CDR3s, moderately but significantly so, marked every one of the four CD4+ subsets in Type 1 diabetes patients.

What these receptors recognize is not known. What was sequenced were expressed TCRB transcripts, since all of the isolated RNA had been reverse transcribed. The data were produced by immunoSEQ multiplex PCR, yet TCRdb's version contains in-frame clones alone and is incomplete. The sample shows some 660,000 clones, over 13% of them seen only once. The specimen sequenced was naive CD4+ T cells from blood. The receptors were sampled from a man younger than 35 with type 1 diabetes.

This clone was recorded a few times. The V gene is TRBV25-1, the J gene TRBJ2-2; TRBD2 matches at 7 bases. The junction had 9 bases not matched to a gene; V was cut back by 2 bases and J by 9 bases. CDR1 is MGHDK, CDR2 SYGVNS, per germline. The CDR3 has 15 residues. The DNA of the CDR3 is TGTGCCAGCAGTGAAGGGGGAGGGGAGGAACGGGAGCTGTTTTTT. It specifies CASSEGGGEERELFF.

This clone has just a few counts. The rearrangement links TRBV7-9 to TRBJ2-1; 12 bases agree with TRBD2. The trim removed 2 bases at V and 3 bases at J, leaving 2 bases unmatched. The CDR3 totals 16 residues. In germline, CDR1 is SEHNR, CDR2 FQNEAQ (reference sequence). The CDR3 region is CASSLKGLAGYNEQFF. CDR3 nucleotide sequence: TGTGCCAGCAGCTTAAAGGGACTAGCGGGCTACAATGAGCAGTTCTTC.

The chain uses TRBV7-9 and TRBJ2-1; the D gene is possibly TRBD2 (6 bases). Germline V gene sequence: CDR1 SEHNR, CDR2 FQNEAQ (reference sequence). The germline V and J ends were trimmed by 5 bases and 0 bases, with 14 bases remaining between them. This CDR3 has 16 residues. CDR3 sequence reads: CASSLEAGASYNEQFF. The CDR3 nucleotides read TGTGCCAGCAGCCTTGAAGCGGGCGCCTCCTACAATGAGCAGTTCTTC.

The table lists this clone with a few counts. The same CDR3 arises from other DNA sequences in this sample as well. This chain joins TRBV18 and TRBJ2-5; D is ambiguous. The CDR3 is made up of 12 amino acids. The germline gives CDR1 KGHSH, CDR2 LQKENI. V lost 1 base and J lost 3, with 3 bases in between. The CDR3 reads CASSPQEETQYF. The CDR3 DNA reads as TGTGCCAGCTCACCACAGGAAGAGACCCAGTACTTC.

There are a few counts of this clone. Within the sample, other DNA sequences also encode this same CDR3. The CDR3 bases are TGTGCCAGCTCACCACCGGGGGAGACCCAGTACTTC. As protein: CASSPPGETQYF. This chain joins TRBV18 and TRBJ2-5, with no clear D. This CDR3 has 12 amino acids. V lost 0 bases and J 5 bases, leaving 4 bases between the germline ends. Germline values: CDR1 KGHSH, CDR2 LQKENI.

The chain carries TRBV30 and TRBJ1-1; D might be TRBD1 (5 bases). In germline, CDR1 is GTSNPN, CDR2 SVGIG (reference sequence). This CDR3 is 13 amino acids long. V gave up 5 bases and J gave up 5 bases, with 15 bases separating them. The CDR3 reads CAWGPVGGTEAFF. DNA for the CDR3: TGTGCCTGGGGACCCGTGGGGGGTACTGAAGCTTTCTTT.

This clone appeared a few times. The chain uses TRBV29-1 and TRBJ2-1; TRBD1 agrees at 9 bases. The V gene end was trimmed by 4 bases and the J gene end by 2 bases; junction bases not matched to a gene: 3. Germline assignment: CDR1 SQVTM and CDR2 ANQGSEA. This CDR3 has 14 residues. For the CDR3, the DNA is TGCAGCGTTGGGGGACAGGGAGCCTACAATGAGCAGTTCTTC. This codes for CSVGGQGAYNEQFF.

The chain recombines TRBV7-2 with TRBJ2-7; possible D gene TRBD1, 6 bases. The CDR3 has 15 residues. V lost 5 bases to trimming and J lost 0 bases, with 14 bases between them. The germline gives CDR1 SGHTA, CDR2 FQGNSA. CDR3 protein: CASSLARGSSYEQYF. Here the CDR3 DNA reads TGTGCCAGCAGCCTCGCGAGGGGGAGCTCCTACGAGCAGTACTTC.

This clone was counted between two and nine times. This rearrangement joins TRBV28 to TRBJ1-6; unclear D gene. The CDR3 extends over 14 amino acids. The V end lost 1 base, the J end lost 7 bases, and 8 bases lay between the germline ends. Germline CDR1 and CDR2: MDHEN and SYDVKM. CDR3 protein: CASSLFVRNSPLHF. The CDR3 nucleotides read TGTGCCAGCAGTTTATTCGTCCGCAATTCACCCCTCCACTTT.

In nucleotides, the CDR3 is TGTGCCAGCAGCACATACAGCGTTATCAACTATGGCTACACCTTC. It yields the protein CASSTYSVINYGYTF. The rearrangement uses TRBV5-6 and TRBJ1-2; D is unclear. The germline V and J ends were trimmed by 4 bases and 2 bases, with 15 bases remaining between them. This CDR3 is 15 amino acids long. Germline V lookup: CDR1 SGHDT, CDR2 YYEEEE.

This chain joins TRBV19 and TRBJ1-5, with TRBD1 matching 7 bases. V gave up 5 bases and J gave up 7 bases; unmatched junction bases: 11. This CDR3 has 15 amino acids. Germline loops: CDR1 LNHDA, CDR2 SQIVND (reference sequence). The CDR3 DNA is TGTGCCAGTAGTCGACAGGGAATGATGGGCCAGCCCCAGCATTTT. Translating it yields CASSRQGMMGQPQHF.

The V gene is TRBV4-1, the J gene TRBJ1-4, with 8 bases lining up with TRBD1. The CDR3 length is 17 residues. The V and J ends lost 0 bases and 8 bases, in that order; junction bases with no gene match: 11. Per the germline V gene, CDR1 is MGHRA and CDR2 is YSYEKL. The CDR3 DNA follows: TGCGCCAGCAGCCAAGAATCAAGGGACAGGAGCGTGGAAAAACTGTTTTTT. As protein: CASSQESRDRSVEKLFF.

This rearrangement joins TRBV11-3 to TRBJ2-5, with a weak D call TRBD2 (5 bases). The CDR3 is 15 residues long. Germline CDR1 and CDR2: SGHNT and YENEEA. The V gene lost 1 base and the J gene lost 7 bases, with 16 bases spanning the gap. CDR3 amino acids: CASSLGGGPLGTQYF. The DNA for the CDR3 is TGTGCCAGCAGCTTAGGAGGAGGTCCCCTGGGGACCCAGTACTTC.

The chain carries TRBV7-9 and TRBJ2-7; a possible D gene is TRBD1 (6 bases). V gave up 2 bases and J gave up 6 bases, with 14 bases separating them. The CDR3 runs to 14 residues. Germline CDR1 is SEHNR and CDR2 is FQNEAQ (reference sequence). The CDR3 spells CASSLNNRVSEQYF. CDR3 DNA sequence: TGTGCCAGCAGCTTAAATAACAGGGTCTCCGAGCAGTACTTC.

This chain connects TRBV5-1 to TRBJ1-2; 9 bases map to TRBD1. The CDR3 totals 15 residues. Germline values: CDR1 SGHRS, CDR2 YFSETQ. Losses at the gene ends were 0 bases for V and 3 bases for J; bases not matched to a gene: 3. The CDR3 coding sequence is TGCGCCAGCAGCTTGGGGACAGGGGCTTACTATGGCTACACCTTC. It specifies CASSLGTGAYYGYTF.

This clone has just a few counts. The chain uses TRBV7-9 and TRBJ1-5; D not certain. V gave up 5 bases and J gave up 5 bases, with 13 bases separating them. CDR3 length: 14 residues. Germline values: CDR1 SEHNR, CDR2 FQNEAQ (reference sequence). For the CDR3, the DNA is TGTGCCAGCAGCCACTCCGGGAGTTATCAGCCCCAGCATTTT. As protein: CASSHSGSYQPQHF.

V usage is TRBV7-2 and J usage is TRBJ2-2; a possible D gene is TRBD2 (6 bases). Germline V gene sequence: CDR1 SGHTA, CDR2 FQGNSA. The length of the CDR3 is 16 residues. V lost 0 bases and J 4 bases, leaving 12 bases between the germline ends. The CDR3 reads CASSLALIGGTGELFF. Written as DNA, the CDR3 is TGTGCCAGCAGCTTAGCGCTTATCGGGGGCACCGGGGAGCTGTTTTTT.

Here the CDR3 reads CSAGQYTEAFF. The CDR3 coding sequence is TGCAGTGCCGGACAGTACACTGAAGCTTTCTTT. The V and J genes are TRBV20-1 and TRBJ1-1; maybe TRBD1 (6 bases). This CDR3 comprises 11 residues. V lost 6 bases and J lost 3, with 8 bases in between. The germline V gene has CDR1 DFQATT and CDR2 SNEGSKA (reference sequence).

The genes are TRBV11-2 and TRBJ2-3; 8 bases align to TRBD1. V lost 4 bases to trimming and J lost 6 bases; unmatched junction nucleotides: 12. This CDR3 spans 16 amino acids. Per the germline V gene, CDR1 is SGHAT and CDR2 is FQNNGV. The CDR3 DNA follows: TGTGCCAGCAGCTCCATTCAGGGGGCTTTAACGGATACGCAGTATTTT. Its protein is CASSSIQGALTDTQYF. The full variable domain, its missing parts supplied by reference TRBV11-2 and TRBJ2-3, is EAGVAQSPRYKIIEKRQSVAFWCNPISGHATLYWYQQILGQGPKLLIQFQNNGVVDDSQLPKDRFSAERLKGVDSTLKIQPAKLEDSAVYLCASSSIQGALTDTQYFGPGTRLTVL.

This clone was seen a few times. This chain links TRBV28 with TRBJ2-1; D is unclear. V was pared by 5 bases and J by 3 bases, with 11 bases between. The CDR3 spans 14 residues. Looked up from germline, CDR1 is MDHEN and CDR2 is SYDVKM. The CDR3 protein is CASSPDAFYNEQFF. Here the CDR3 DNA reads TGTGCCAGCAGTCCGGACGCCTTCTACAATGAGCAGTTCTTC.

This clone was counted a few times. J is TRBJ1-3 and V is TRBV30; D is uncertain. V lost 2 bases and J 0 bases, leaving 20 bases between the germline ends. Germline values: CDR1 GTSNPN, CDR2 SVGIG (reference sequence). The CDR3 loop spans 18 amino acids. The CDR3 protein is CAWSITRVRPSSGNTIYF. The CDR3 DNA is TGTGCCTGGAGTATTACTCGGGTTCGGCCGAGCTCTGGAAACACCATATATTTT. Supplemented by reference TRBV30 and TRBJ1-3, the full variable domain reads SQTIHQWPATLVQPVGSPLSLECTVEGTSNPNLYWYRQAAGRGLQLLFYSVGIGQISSEVPQNLSASRPQDRQFILSSKKLLLSDSGFYLCAWSITRVRPSSGNTIYFGEGSWLTVV.

This clone was counted a few times. This sequence joins TRBV4-2 and TRBJ1-5; 9 bases match TRBD1. J lost 6 bases, V lost 0 bases, and 3 bases had no gene match. This CDR3 comprises 15 residues. Germline assignment: CDR1 LGHNA and CDR2 YNFKEQ. CDR3 DNA: TGTGCCAGCAGCCAAGAGGGGACAGGGTTTCAGCCCCAGCATTTT. Residues: CASSQEGTGFQPQHF.

The V and J genes are TRBV7-2 and TRBJ2-7; 8 bases are shared with TRBD1. V shed 4 bases and J 6 bases; nucleotides not matched to a gene: 11. The CDR3 is made up of 15 amino acids. Germline-derived CDR1 and CDR2 are SGHTA and FQGNSA. Here the CDR3 reads CASSSPDRAFAEQYF. CDR3 nucleotide sequence: TGTGCCAGCAGCTCCCCGGACAGGGCATTTGCCGAGCAGTACTTC.

This clone turned up a few times. This sequence joins TRBV6-5 and TRBJ1-1; D not certain. Trimming pared 8 bases from V and 2 bases from J, leaving 12 bases between. Per germline, CDR1 MNHEY and CDR2 SVGAGI. CDR3 length: 13 amino acids. As DNA, the CDR3 is TGTGCCAGCTATCGACGGGAAAACACTGAAGCTTTCTTT. Encoded protein: CASYRRENTEAFF.

V and J are TRBV2 and TRBJ1-1; no clear D gene. Germline V gene data show CDR1 as SNHLY and CDR2 as FYNNEI. The CDR3 extends over 13 amino acids. Trimming cost V 7 bases and J 1 base, with 10 bases left between them. The CDR3 region has the DNA TGTGCCAGCATAGGCAGTCCGAACACTGAAGCTTTCTTT. Its translation: CASIGSPNTEAFF.

This clone was counted between two and nine times. In DNA form, the CDR3 reads TGTGCCAGCAGTGGACGCGGGGGGAGCCAAGAGACCCAGTACTTC. Encoded protein: CASSGRGGSQETQYF. This rearrangement joins TRBV2 to TRBJ2-5; 8 bases are a match to TRBD2. V lost 4 bases and J lost 1; bases outside the gene matches: 5. CDR3 length equals 15 residues. Germline V gives CDR1 SNHLY, CDR2 FYNNEI.

The V call is TRBV13, the J call TRBJ1-3; 7 nucleotides align to TRBD1. Germline V gives CDR1 PRHDT, CDR2 FYEKMQ (reference sequence). The CDR3 consists of 15 residues. Trimming at V came to 5 bases and at J to 5 bases, leaving 9 bases not matched to a gene. CDR3 loop: CASSPTGRNRNTIYF. The DNA for the CDR3 is TGTGCCAGCAGCCCGACAGGGCGGAACCGAAACACCATATATTTT.

The J gene is TRBJ2-5, the V gene TRBV6-5; 8 nucleotides agree with TRBD1. Per germline, CDR1 MNHEY and CDR2 SVGAGI. Trimming removed 7 bases from V and 5 bases from J; junction bases left unmatched: 3. This CDR3 comprises 12 residues. The CDR3 DNA sequence: TGTGCCAGCAAAGACAGGGGCGAGACCCAGTACTTC. This translates into CASKDRGETQYF.

This clone was counted between two and nine times. J is TRBJ2-7 and V is TRBV14; perhaps D is TRBD1 or TRBD2 (5 bases each). This CDR3 region has 15 residues. The V gene lost 4 bases and the J gene lost 1 base, with 14 bases spanning the gap. Germline assignment: CDR1 SGHDN and CDR2 FVKESK. CDR3 region: CASSPPGTASYEQYF. In nucleotides, the CDR3 is TGTGCCAGCAGCCCTCCCGGGACGGCGTCCTACGAGCAGTACTTC.